Each of the 22 T cell receptor beta chains below was sequenced from the same sample in a study of Ad26.COV2.S vaccination and SARS-CoV-2 variants. Measured with immunoSEQ multiplex PCR; TCRdb has only the in-frame clones, and not every one. The data show about 320,000 clones, with around 84% seen just once and around 1.9% held by the top ten. Treatment described: about 20 received Ad26.COV2.S at low or high dose, single or two shots; 5 received placebo; per-sample allocation not given. The samples date from day 63 after the first vaccine or placebo injection. The source was peripheral blood, collected in a trial of Ad26.COV2.S vaccine versus placebo. The receptor source for this set is a person between 18 and 65 years old who received the Ad26.COV2.S COVID-19 vaccine or a placebo.

The chain combines TRBV3-1 (or the pseudogene TRBV3-2) with TRBJ1-1, with D possibly matching TRBD1 (5 bases). This CDR3 is 14 amino acids long. Germline CDR1 reads LGHDT; CDR2 reads YNNKEL (reference sequence). Between the trimmed V and J ends, which lost 1 base and 3 bases, there was a span of 9 bases. The CDR3 here is CASSQVVGDTEAFF. CDR3 sequence (DNA): TGTGCCAGCAGCCAAGTAGTAGGGGACACTGAAGCTTTCTTT.

As to this clone: The same CDR3 is also encoded by other DNA sequences in this sample. This chain joins TRBV5-1 and TRBJ2-1, with TRBD2 matching 8 bases. Trimming cost V 3 bases and J 0 bases; bases outside gene matches: 2. In germline, CDR1 is SGHRS, CDR2 YFSETQ. The CDR3 is 15 residues long. The CDR3 nucleotides are TGCGCCAGCAGCTCGGGGGGGAGCTCCTACAATGAGCAGTTCTTC. Protein sequence: CASSSGGSSYNEQFF.

The chain couples TRBV18 to TRBJ1-2, with 11 bases that match TRBD1. J lost 2 bases, V lost 3 bases, and 11 bases had no gene match. Germline-derived CDR1 and CDR2 are KGHSH and LQKENI. The CDR3 extends over 18 amino acids. The CDR3 DNA reads as TGTGCCAGCTCACCGACGGGGGACAGGGGGGCCAAAAACTATGGCTACACCTTC. This encodes CASSPTGDRGAKNYGYTF.

This chain links TRBV12-3 or TRBV12-4 with TRBJ1-2; D gene ambiguous. The CDR3 length is 12 residues. V was trimmed by 8 bases and J by 8 bases, leaving 15 bases between them. The CDR3 DNA is TGTGCCAGCGGTTCCATTGGATCCGGCTACACCTTC. Protein: CASGSIGSGYTF.

The chain joins TRBV7-8 to TRBJ1-2, with D tentatively TRBD1 (6 bases). V was shortened by 5 bases and J by 2 bases, with 15 bases between the two germline ends. CDR1 is SGHVS and CDR2 is FQNEAQ in the germline V gene. This CDR3 is 15 amino acids long. CDR3 in DNA: TGTGCCAGCAGCCTAGGGGGACAATCCAACTATGGCTACACCTTC. Translated: CASSLGGQSNYGYTF.

The gene calls are TRBV7-2 and TRBJ2-5, with 7 bases identical to TRBD2. The CDR3 runs 14 residues. Germline V CDR1 and CDR2: SGHTA, FQGNSA. V shed 2 bases and J 4 bases; nucleotides not matched to a gene: 4. In nucleotides, the CDR3 is TGTGCCAGCAGCTTATGGGGGGGAAGAGAGACCCAGTACTTC. Translating it yields CASSLWGGRETQYF.

The V gene is TRBV20-1, the J gene TRBJ1-4; D ambiguous. Trimming stripped 3 bases from V and 8 bases from J, with 13 bases between. The germline V gene encodes CDR1 DFQATT and CDR2 SNEGSKA (reference sequence). The CDR3 loop spans 13 amino acids. The CDR3 reads CSASVRPGEKLFF. The CDR3 DNA reads TGCAGTGCTAGTGTGAGGCCGGGAGAAAAACTGTTTTTT.

The chain carries TRBV5-4 and TRBJ1-2; D may be TRBD1 (5 bases). Per the germline V gene, CDR1 is SGHNT and CDR2 is YYREEE (reference sequence). This CDR3 is built from 14 residues. The ends were cut back, 0 bases at V and 5 bases at J, with 11 bases in the middle. The CDR3 loop reads CASSLGREPYGYTF. The CDR3 DNA reads TGTGCCAGCAGCTTGGGCAGGGAGCCTTATGGCTACACCTTC.

This rearrangement joins TRBV5-1 to TRBJ1-2; no reliable D call. The V end lost 0 bases, the J end lost 7 bases, and 16 bases lay between the germline ends. The CDR3 extends over 15 amino acids. Germline V CDR1 and CDR2: SGHRS, YFSETQ. The CDR3 region is CASSLATAERAGYTF. In nucleotides, the CDR3 is TGCGCCAGCAGCTTGGCCACGGCGGAGAGGGCTGGCTACACCTTC.

Only one count was recorded for this clone. One end of the junction is discordant with germline, which a read error may explain. The V and J genes are TRBV28 and TRBJ2-7; D remains ambiguous. Germline V gene sequence: CDR1 MDHEN, CDR2 SYDVKM. This CDR3 contains 12 residues. CDR3 sequence (DNA): TGTGCCAGCAGTTGGGTCTCCTCCGAGCAGTACTTC. It is translated as CASSWVSSEQYF.

This clone occurred a few times. The rearrangement links TRBV9 to TRBJ1-2, with D unresolved. The germline V gene has CDR1 SGDLS and CDR2 YYNGEE. The length of the CDR3 is 14 residues. The V end lost 3 bases, the J end lost 2 bases, and 11 bases lay between the germline ends. The CDR3 sequence is CASSGETGNYGYTF. The CDR3 DNA follows: TGTGCCAGCAGCGGAGAGACGGGCAACTATGGCTACACCTTC.

The V gene is TRBV5-6, the J gene TRBJ2-3; no clear D. In germline, CDR1 is SGHDT, CDR2 YYEEEE. The CDR3 loop spans 13 amino acids. The V end lost 0 bases, the J end lost 4 bases, and 6 bases lay between the germline ends. CDR3 nucleotide sequence: TGTGCCAGCAGCTTGGTGGCTGCAGATACGCAGTATTTT. Translated: CASSLVAADTQYF. Full variable domain (rest looked up from reference TRBV5-6 and TRBJ2-3): DAGVTQSPTHLIKTRGQQVTLRCSPKSGHDTVSWYQQALGQGPQFIFQYYEEEERQRGNFPDRFSGHQFPNYSSELNVNALLLGDSALYLCASSLVAADTQYFGPGTRLTVL.

This chain joins TRBV27 and TRBJ1-3; weak D call: TRBD1 (5 bases). This CDR3 has 13 residues. Deletions cut 6 bases from V and 3 bases from J, with 9 bases between. Germline-derived CDR1 and CDR2 are MNHEY and SMNVEV (reference sequence). The CDR3 here is CASRGDGGNTIYF. The CDR3, as DNA: TGTGCCAGCAGGGGGGACGGTGGAAACACCATATATTTT.

The chain couples TRBV5-1 to TRBJ1-2; 7 bases fit TRBD1. The CDR3 runs 15 residues. V shed 2 bases, J shed 4 bases, and the junction held 8 bases outside the gene matches. CDR1 SGHRS and CDR2 YFSETQ come from the germline V gene. The CDR3 nucleotides are TGCGCCAGCAGCTTTGACAGGGCACCGGTCTATGGCTACACCTTC. The encoded protein is CASSFDRAPVYGYTF.

This clone has a single count. The chain combines TRBV11-2 with TRBJ2-3; 8 bases align to TRBD1. The germline V gene has CDR1 SGHAT and CDR2 FQNNGV. The CDR3 consists of 17 residues. After removal of 0 bases from V and 3 bases from J, the junction contained 8 bases not matched to a gene. This CDR3 is CASSLDRDRGRTDTQYF. CDR3 nucleotides: TGTGCCAGCAGCTTAGATCGAGACAGGGGAAGGACAGATACGCAGTATTTT.

The chain is built from TRBV2 and TRBJ2-1; D unclear. V lost 5 bases and J 7 bases, leaving 6 bases between the germline ends. Germline V lookup: CDR1 SNHLY, CDR2 FYNNEI. The CDR3 is 11 residues long. CDR3 DNA sequence: TGTGCCAGCAGTCAGTATAATGAGCAGTTCTTC. This gives the protein CASSQYNEQFF.

This chain uses TRBV3-1 (or the pseudogene TRBV3-2) with TRBJ2-7, with TRBD2 as a possible D gene (7 bases). Germline CDR1 LGHDT, CDR2 YNNKEL (reference sequence). CDR3 length equals 15 residues. Trimming removed 3 bases from V and 7 bases from J, with 19 bases in between. Written as DNA, the CDR3 is TGTGCCAGCAGCCACCTAGGGGGGGGGCTGGGGGAGCAGTACTTC. Protein: CASSHLGGGLGEQYF.

This chain uses TRBV5-1 with TRBJ2-3; D is perhaps TRBD2 (7 bases). This CDR3 contains 13 residues. Germline lookup yields CDR1 SGHRS and CDR2 YFSETQ. The ends were cut back, 7 bases at V and 3 bases at J, with 12 bases in the middle. CDR3 region: CASERGGTDTQYF. CDR3 sequence (DNA): TGCGCCAGCGAAAGGGGGGGGACAGATACGCAGTATTTT.

The V call is TRBV5-4, the J call TRBJ1-5; TRBD1 agrees at 7 bases. V was pared by 2 bases and J by 2 bases, with 19 bases of the junction left unmatched. The germline V gene encodes CDR1 SGHNT and CDR2 YYREEE (reference sequence). The CDR3 totals 20 residues. DNA for the CDR3: TGTGCCAGCAGCTTCAGGGGACAGACTCTACCTCCGTCCGGCAATCAGCCCCAGCATTTT. It encodes CASSFRGQTLPPSGNQPQHF.

The rearrangement links TRBV5-4 to TRBJ2-2, with D perhaps given as TRBD1 or TRBD2 (5 bases each). This CDR3 is 15 amino acids long. Germline V lookup: CDR1 SGHNT, CDR2 YYREEE (reference sequence). The ends were cut back, 4 bases at V and 4 bases at J, with 14 bases in the middle. The CDR3: CASSESGRGTGELFF. In DNA, the CDR3 is TGTGCCAGCAGCGAGTCGGGGCGAGGCACCGGGGAGCTGTTTTTT. Drawing the rest from reference TRBV5-4 and TRBJ2-2, the complete variable domain is ETGVTQSPTHLIKTRGQQVTLRCSSQSGHNTVSWYQQALGQGPQFIFQYYREEENGRGNFPPRFSGLQFPNYSSELNVNALELDDSALYLCASSESGRGTGELFFGEGSRLTVL.

This chain connects TRBV30 to TRBJ1-1; maybe TRBD1 (5 bases). Deletions cut 0 bases from V and 0 bases from J, with 11 bases between. The CDR3 loop spans 15 amino acids. Germline V gene data show CDR1 as GTSNPN and CDR2 as SVGIG (reference sequence). The CDR3 region is CAWSVGKGMNTEAFF. The CDR3 bases are TGTGCCTGGAGTGTTGGTAAGGGGATGAACACTGAAGCTTTCTTT.

The chain has TRBV5-1 and TRBJ1-1; D is unclear. Germline V gene lookup returns CDR1 SGHRS and CDR2 YFSETQ. Deletions cut 0 bases from V and 7 bases from J, with 16 bases between. There are 15 residues in the CDR3. CDR3 in DNA: TGCGCCAGCAGCTTGGGAGGTCAGCCGGCACTTGAAGCTTTCTTT. It is translated as CASSLGGQPALEAFF.